The 26 T cell receptor beta chains below were found in one sample sequenced in a study of cytomegalovirus exposure and HLA in healthy donors. Researchers ran the PCR with 60 Vbeta and 13 Jbeta primers. Here immunoSEQ multiplex PCR was the method, and the copy in TCRdb shows in-frame clones only, minus some. The profile shows roughly 140,000 clones, approximately 78% of them singletons. The sample comprised PBMCs. Source of these receptors: a female donor in good health and CMV-seronegative.

The rearrangement joins TRBV5-1 to TRBJ2-3; D is ambiguous. The CDR3 is made up of 15 amino acids. Germline V gives CDR1 SGHRS, CDR2 YFSETQ. V dropped 7 bases and J dropped 4 bases, with 19 bases sitting between them. The CDR3 loop is CASFPGTATPDTQYF. In DNA form, the CDR3 reads TGCGCCAGCTTCCCCGGCACAGCCACCCCAGATACGCAGTATTTT.

The CDR3 spells CASSLFYRGVDSPLHF. The CDR3 DNA sequence: TGTGCCAGCAGCTTGTTCTACCGGGGTGTAGACTCACCCCTCCACTTT. The chain is built from TRBV5-6 and TRBJ1-6; D unclear. The germline V gene has CDR1 SGHDT and CDR2 YYEEEE. V gave up 1 base and J gave up 10 bases, with 18 bases separating them. This CDR3 is built from 16 residues. The full variable domain, completed using reference TRBV5-6 and TRBJ1-6, is DAGVTQSPTHLIKTRGQQVTLRCSPKSGHDTVSWYQQALGQGPQFIFQYYEEEERQRGNFPDRFSGHQFPNYSSELNVNALLLGDSALYLCASSLFYRGVDSPLHFGNGTRLTVT.

The genes are TRBV2 and TRBJ1-2; 7 bases line up with TRBD1. V shed 7 bases and J 5 bases; nucleotides not matched to a gene: 7. The CDR3 has 13 amino acids. CDR1 and CDR2 (germline): SNHLY, FYNNEI. The CDR3 DNA is TGTGCCAGCAAAGGCGACAGGGTATATGGCTACACCTTC. Encoded protein: CASKGDRVYGYTF.

The V and J genes are TRBV10-1 and TRBJ1-1, with a tentative D call TRBD1 (5 bases). The V gene lost 6 bases and the J gene lost 0 bases, with 11 bases spanning the gap. The CDR3 is 14 amino acids. CDR1 is WNHNN and CDR2 is SYGVQD in the germline V gene (reference sequence). CDR3 DNA: TGCGCCAGCAGGTCCAGGGCGATGAACACTGAAGCTTTCTTT. This gives the protein CASRSRAMNTEAFF.

This chain joins TRBV5-4 and TRBJ2-7; D is perhaps TRBD1 (6 bases). This CDR3 contains 15 residues. V shed 2 bases and J shed 0 bases, with 12 bases lying between them. The germline gives CDR1 SGHNT, CDR2 YYREEE (reference sequence). The CDR3 spells CASSLGGPSSYEQYF. The CDR3 DNA reads as TGTGCCAGCAGCTTAGGGGGTCCTTCCTCCTACGAGCAGTACTTC.

V and J are TRBV28 and TRBJ2-7, with 12 bases identical to TRBD2. V shed 10 bases and J 1 base; nucleotides not matched to a gene: 5. Germline CDR1 and CDR2: MDHEN and SYDVKM. The CDR3 runs 14 residues. The DNA of the CDR3 is TGTGCCACCTCGACTAGCGGGAGATCCTACGAGCAGTACTTC. Translating it yields CATSTSGRSYEQYF.

In this sample, this clone turned up a few times. This chain joins TRBV5-1 and TRBJ1-1, with D possibly TRBD1 on 6 matching bases. Trimming removed 0 bases from V and 0 bases from J, with 18 bases in between. The CDR3 contains 18 residues. CDR1 and CDR2 (germline): SGHRS, YFSETQ. This CDR3 reads CASSLAGGGGGLNTEAFF. The CDR3 DNA follows: TGCGCCAGCAGCTTGGCAGGAGGGGGGGGCGGATTGAACACTGAAGCTTTCTTT.

The chain links TRBV20-1 to TRBJ1-2, with D unclear. The CDR3 loop spans 11 amino acids. Germline V CDR1 and CDR2: DFQATT, SNEGSKA (reference sequence). Trimming cost V 1 base and J 6 bases, with 6 bases left between them. The CDR3 nucleotides read TGCAGTGCTAGAGTGTCCAATGGCTACACCTTC. Its translation is CSARVSNGYTF.

This sequence joins TRBV5-4 and TRBJ2-5; 15 bases map to TRBD2. The end of the DNA aligns better with TRBJ2-7, so the J call may be wrong. The V gene's germline CDR1 is SGHNT and CDR2 YYREEE (reference sequence). This CDR3 has 16 residues. The CDR3 DNA is TGTGCCAGCAGTGCCGGGACTAGCGGGAGGAGAGACGAGCAGTACTTC. It encodes CASSAGTSGRRDEQYF.

This sequence joins TRBV27 and TRBJ2-2, with 8 bases identical to TRBD1. Trimming removed 2 bases from V and 5 bases from J; junction bases left unmatched: 4. The CDR3 is made up of 15 amino acids. CDR1 and CDR2 from the germline V gene are MNHEY and SMNVEV (reference sequence). CDR3 sequence (DNA): TGTGCCAGCAGTTTACGGACAGGGCGGACCGGGGAGCTGTTTTTT. Amino acid sequence: CASSLRTGRTGELFF.

About this clone itself: At one end the junction does not follow the germline gene, possibly because of a read error. The CDR3 coding sequence is TGTGCCAGCAGTCCCTCCGACAGGGGGAAGGTGTATGGCTACCCCTTC. It encodes CASSPSDRGKVYGYPF. The chain carries TRBV27 and TRBJ1-2; the match to TRBD1 covers 9 bases. This CDR3 contains 16 residues. Germline assignment: CDR1 MNHEY and CDR2 SMNVEV (reference sequence).

V and J are TRBV19 and TRBJ2-1; D might be TRBD1 (5 bases). The V gene's germline CDR1 is LNHDA and CDR2 SQIVND (reference sequence). This CDR3 region has 13 residues. With 3 bases removed from V and 9 bases from J, the gap between germline ends came to 12 bases. The CDR3 sequence: CASSIARTSEQFF. The CDR3 DNA follows: TGTGCCAGTAGTATTGCGAGGACAAGTGAGCAGTTCTTC.

The rearrangement joins TRBV5-1 to TRBJ2-1; 10 positions match TRBD2. Per germline, CDR1 SGHRS and CDR2 YFSETQ. Germline trimming cut 6 bases from V and 6 bases from J; bases unmatched to any gene: 15. The CDR3 extends over 17 amino acids. The CDR3, as DNA: TGCGCCAGCACCTCCCCCCACAGCGGGAGGGGGGGCAATGAGCAGTTCTTC. Translating gives CASTSPHSGRGGNEQFF.

The gene calls are TRBV28 and TRBJ1-5, with 8 bases aligning to TRBD1. CDR1 is MDHEN and CDR2 is SYDVKM in the germline V gene. The junction had 7 bases not matched to a gene; V was cut back by 2 bases and J by 7 bases. The CDR3 is made up of 15 amino acids. CDR3 sequence reads: CASSLLDRAAQPQHF. DNA for the CDR3: TGTGCCAGCAGTTTACTGGACAGGGCGGCACAGCCCCAGCATTTT.

The chain combines TRBV5-1 with TRBJ2-7; 7 positions match TRBD1. CDR3 length equals 14 residues. The ends lost 6 bases at V and 4 bases at J; junction bases unmatched: 10. CDR1 is SGHRS, CDR2 YFSETQ, per germline. CDR3 protein: CASTSLAGGYEQYF. The CDR3 DNA is TGCGCCAGCACTTCACTGGCAGGGGGATACGAGCAGTACTTC.

The V and J genes are TRBV6-6 and TRBJ1-3, with D possibly matching TRBD1 (5 bases). The germline V gene has CDR1 MNHNY and CDR2 SVGAGI (reference sequence). The length of the CDR3 is 16 residues. V lost 2 bases and J 4 bases, leaving 15 bases between the germline ends. Here the CDR3 DNA reads TGTGCCAGCAGTTACAAGGGGCCCGCAGGCGGAAACACCATATATTTT. Protein sequence: CASSYKGPAGGNTIYF.

The V and J genes are TRBV29-1 and TRBJ1-5, with 10 positions matching TRBD1. This CDR3 region has 16 residues. Per the germline V gene, CDR1 is SQVTM and CDR2 is ANQGSEA. V dropped 6 bases and J dropped 2; count of bases not matched to a gene: 10. The CDR3 DNA reads as TGCAGCGTCACTCTTACCGGGACAGGGGGCAATCAGCCCCAGCATTTT. Translating it yields CSVTLTGTGGNQPQHF.

This chain joins TRBV29-1 and TRBJ2-5; D might be TRBD1 (5 bases). V shed 3 bases and J shed 2 bases, with 13 bases lying between them. The CDR3 covers 14 residues. Germline lookup yields CDR1 SQVTM and CDR2 ANQGSEA. As DNA, the CDR3 is TGCAGCGTTGATTTTGGGGCGTGGCAAGAGACCCAGTACTTC. As protein: CSVDFGAWQETQYF.

The rearrangement uses TRBV28 and TRBJ2-7; 7 positions agree with TRBD1. The germline V gene has CDR1 MDHEN and CDR2 SYDVKM. Trimming took 8 bases from V and 6 from J; bases not matched to a gene: 10. The CDR3 has 13 residues. CDR3 DNA sequence: TGTGCCAGCCAGGGACAGACTTTGACCGAGCAGTACTTC. Protein sequence: CASQGQTLTEQYF.

J is TRBJ2-7 and V is TRBV29-1; TRBD1 matches 9 bases. This CDR3 has 15 residues. Trimming removed 3 bases from V and 1 base from J; junction bases left unmatched: 7. The germline V gene has CDR1 SQVTM and CDR2 ANQGSEA. The CDR3: CSVEAGQGQSYEQYF. In nucleotides, the CDR3 is TGCAGCGTTGAGGCGGGACAGGGTCAGTCCTACGAGCAGTACTTC.

The V gene is TRBV18, the J gene TRBJ2-7; no clear D. The CDR3 has 14 residues. The germline V and J ends were trimmed by 1 base and 1 base, with 8 bases remaining between them. Germline V gives CDR1 KGHSH, CDR2 LQKENI. CDR3: CASSPLQTSYEQYF. In nucleotides, the CDR3 is TGTGCCAGCTCACCACTGCAGACATCCTACGAGCAGTACTTC.

The J gene is TRBJ1-5, the V gene TRBV2; 7 bases are a match to TRBD1. Trimming took 3 bases from V and 5 from J; bases not matched to a gene: 7. The germline V gene encodes CDR1 SNHLY and CDR2 FYNNEI. The CDR3 runs 15 residues. The CDR3 DNA reads as TGTGCCAGCAGTGATCGGGACAGTCGATATCAGCCCCAGCATTTT. It yields the protein CASSDRDSRYQPQHF.

This rearrangement joins TRBV29-1 to TRBJ2-3; 8 bases are a match to TRBD2. The V segment lost 6 bases and the J segment 9 bases; nucleotides outside the gene matches: 14. CDR1 and CDR2 (germline): SQVTM, ANQGSEA. CDR3 length: 14 residues. The CDR3, as DNA: TGCAGCGTAGTACCCCAATCCGGGAGGGGCACGCAGTATTTT. It codes for CSVVPQSGRGTQYF.

This clone was counted once. The CDR3 region has the DNA TGTGCCAGCAGCTTCACGGGAGGGGCCGATGAGCAGTTCTTC. Residues: CASSFTGGADEQFF. V gene TRBV7-2 combines with J gene TRBJ2-1, with 8 bases matching TRBD2. Germline V gives CDR1 SGHTA, CDR2 FQGNSA. The CDR3 consists of 14 residues. V shed 3 bases, J shed 8 bases, and the junction held 6 bases outside the gene matches. Complete variable domain (other parts from reference TRBV7-2 and TRBJ2-1): GAGVSQSPSNKVTEKGKDVELRCDPISGHTALYWYRQSLGQGLEFLIYFQGNSAPDKSGLPSDRFSAERTGGSVSTLTIQRTQQEDSAVYLCASSFTGGADEQFFGPGTRLTVL.

The chain carries TRBV7-2 and TRBJ2-4; 9 nucleotides match TRBD1. This CDR3 has 15 residues. V was pared by 1 base and J by 9 bases, with 7 bases of the junction left unmatched. Germline CDR1 SGHTA, CDR2 FQGNSA. The CDR3 nucleotides read TGTGCCAGCAGCTTAGTCGGGACAGGGTGGAGCATTCAGTACTTC. Residues: CASSLVGTGWSIQYF.

The genes are TRBV28 and TRBJ2-3; D remains unclear. The CDR3 has 15 residues. CDR1 is MDHEN, CDR2 SYDVKM, per germline. Trimming stripped 2 bases from V and 4 bases from J, with 13 bases between. CDR3 region: CASSLGSAWADTQYF. Here the CDR3 DNA reads TGTGCCAGCAGTTTAGGGTCAGCGTGGGCAGATACGCAGTATTTT.